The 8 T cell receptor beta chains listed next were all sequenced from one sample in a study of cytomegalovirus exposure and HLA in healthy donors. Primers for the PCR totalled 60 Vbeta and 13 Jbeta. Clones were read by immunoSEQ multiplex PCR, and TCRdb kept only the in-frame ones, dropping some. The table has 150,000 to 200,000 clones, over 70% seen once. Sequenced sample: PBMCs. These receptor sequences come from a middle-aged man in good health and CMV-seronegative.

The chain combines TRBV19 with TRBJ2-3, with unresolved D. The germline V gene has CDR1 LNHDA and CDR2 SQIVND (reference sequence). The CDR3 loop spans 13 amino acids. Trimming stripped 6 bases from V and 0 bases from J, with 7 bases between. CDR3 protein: CASRTPSTDTQYF. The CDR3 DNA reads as TGTGCCAGTAGAACACCTAGCACAGATACGCAGTATTTT.

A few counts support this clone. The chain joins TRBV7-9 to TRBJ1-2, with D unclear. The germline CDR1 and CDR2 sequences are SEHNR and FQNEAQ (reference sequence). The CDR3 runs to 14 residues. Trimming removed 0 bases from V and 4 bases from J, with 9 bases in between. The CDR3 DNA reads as TGTGCCAGCAGCTTAGCGGCTTCAGTCTATGGCTACACCTTC. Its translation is CASSLAASVYGYTF.

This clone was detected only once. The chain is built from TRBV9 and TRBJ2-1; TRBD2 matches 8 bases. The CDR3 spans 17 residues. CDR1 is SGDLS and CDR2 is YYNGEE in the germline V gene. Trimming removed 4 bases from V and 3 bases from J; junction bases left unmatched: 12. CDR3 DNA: TGTGCCAGCAGCCTAGGGTTAGCGGGACTTCTCTACAATGAGCAGTTCTTC. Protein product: CASSLGLAGLLYNEQFF. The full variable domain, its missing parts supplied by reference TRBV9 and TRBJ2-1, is DSGVTQTPKHLITATGQRVTLRCSPRSGDLSVYWYQQSLDQGLQFLIQYYNGEERAKGNILERFSAQQFPDLHSELNLSSLELGDSALYFCASSLGLAGLLYNEQFFGPGTRLTVL.

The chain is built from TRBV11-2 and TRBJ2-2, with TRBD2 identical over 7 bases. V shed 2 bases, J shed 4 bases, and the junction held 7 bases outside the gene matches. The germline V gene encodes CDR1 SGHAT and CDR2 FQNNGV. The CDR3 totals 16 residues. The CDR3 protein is CASSLYAGVGTGELFF. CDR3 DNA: TGTGCCAGCAGCTTATATGCGGGGGTAGGCACCGGGGAGCTGTTTTTT.

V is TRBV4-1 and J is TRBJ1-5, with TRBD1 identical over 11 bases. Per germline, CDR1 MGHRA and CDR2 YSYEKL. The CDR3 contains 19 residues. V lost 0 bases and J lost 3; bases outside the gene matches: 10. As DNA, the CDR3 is TGCGCCAGCAGCCAAGACCGTACCGGGACAGGGGGAATCAATCAGCCCCAGCATTTT. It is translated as CASSQDRTGTGGINQPQHF.

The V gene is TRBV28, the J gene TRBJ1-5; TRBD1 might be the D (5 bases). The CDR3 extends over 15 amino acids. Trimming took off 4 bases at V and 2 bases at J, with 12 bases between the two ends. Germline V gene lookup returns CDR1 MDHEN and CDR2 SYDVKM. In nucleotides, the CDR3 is TGTGCCAGCAGTTCCCCAGGGTTGGGCAATCAGCCCCAGCATTTT. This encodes CASSSPGLGNQPQHF. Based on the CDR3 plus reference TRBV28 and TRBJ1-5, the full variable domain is DVKVTQSSRYLVKRTGEKVFLECVQDMDHENMFWYRQDPGLGLRLIYFSYDVKMKEKGDIPEGYSVSREKKERFSLILESASTNQTSMYLCASSSPGLGNQPQHFGDGTRLSIL.

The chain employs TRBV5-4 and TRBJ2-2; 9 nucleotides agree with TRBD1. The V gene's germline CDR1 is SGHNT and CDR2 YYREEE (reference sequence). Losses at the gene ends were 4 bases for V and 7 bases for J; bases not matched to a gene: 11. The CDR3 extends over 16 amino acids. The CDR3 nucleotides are TGTGCCAGCAGCCCCGGTCCCGGGACAGGGATCGGGGAGCTGTTTTTT. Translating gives CASSPGPGTGIGELFF.

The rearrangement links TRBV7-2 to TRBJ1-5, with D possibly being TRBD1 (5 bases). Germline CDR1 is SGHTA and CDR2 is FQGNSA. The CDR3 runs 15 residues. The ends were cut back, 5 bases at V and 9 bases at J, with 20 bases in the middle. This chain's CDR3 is CASSPPGSQRGPQHF. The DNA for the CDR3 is TGTGCCAGCAGCCCCCCCGGGAGTCAAAGGGGGCCCCAGCATTTT.